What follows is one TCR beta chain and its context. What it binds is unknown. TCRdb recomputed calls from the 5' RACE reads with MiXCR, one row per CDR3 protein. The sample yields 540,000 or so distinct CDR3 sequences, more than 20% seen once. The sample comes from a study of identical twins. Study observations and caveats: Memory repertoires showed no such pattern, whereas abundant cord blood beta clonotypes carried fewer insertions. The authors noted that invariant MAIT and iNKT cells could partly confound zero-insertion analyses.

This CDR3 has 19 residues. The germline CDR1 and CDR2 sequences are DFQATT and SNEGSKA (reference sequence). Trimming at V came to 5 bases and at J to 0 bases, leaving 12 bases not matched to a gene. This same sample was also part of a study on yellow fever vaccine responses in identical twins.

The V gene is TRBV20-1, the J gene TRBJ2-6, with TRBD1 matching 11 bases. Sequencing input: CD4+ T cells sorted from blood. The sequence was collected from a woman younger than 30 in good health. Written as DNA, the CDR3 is TGCAGTGCTTCCTTTTCGGGGACAGGGGGAATCTCTGGGGCCAACGTCCTGACTTTC. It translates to CSASFSGTGGISGANVLTF.